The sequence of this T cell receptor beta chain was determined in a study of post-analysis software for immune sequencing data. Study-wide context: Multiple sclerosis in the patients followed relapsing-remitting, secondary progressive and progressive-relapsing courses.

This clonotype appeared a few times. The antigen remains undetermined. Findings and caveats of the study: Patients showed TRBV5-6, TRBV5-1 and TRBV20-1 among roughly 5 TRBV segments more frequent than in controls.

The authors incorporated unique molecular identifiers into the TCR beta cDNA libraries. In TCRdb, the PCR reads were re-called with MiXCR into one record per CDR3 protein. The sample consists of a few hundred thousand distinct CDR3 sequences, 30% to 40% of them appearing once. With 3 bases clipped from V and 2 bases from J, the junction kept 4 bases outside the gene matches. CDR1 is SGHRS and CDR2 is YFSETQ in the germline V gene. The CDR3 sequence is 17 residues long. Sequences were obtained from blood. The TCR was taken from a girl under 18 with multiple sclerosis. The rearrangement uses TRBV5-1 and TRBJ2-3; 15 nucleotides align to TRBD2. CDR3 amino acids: CASSWGLAGGDTDTQYF. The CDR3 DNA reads TGCGCCAGCAGCTGGGGACTAGCGGGGGGAGACACAGATACGCAGTATTTT.